A selection of T cell receptor beta chains follows, all from one sample in a study of blood T cell repertoires in COVID-19. Only in-frame clones appear in the TCRdb table, and some are missing; sequencing was by immunoSEQ multiplex PCR. The table lists 5,500 to 6,000 clones, approximately 84% of them singletons. The sequenced sample consisted of peripheral blood. The source of these receptors is a human donor in a cohort sampled during active COVID-19. Both conserved end residues are part of each CDR3. The D gene is left open where the match is weak. Not all rows give a size; the values are once, few, many and, for expanded clones, a class.

once	14	TRBV5-8	TRBD1	TRBJ2-7	CASSLGTGPYEQYF	TGTGCCAGCAGCTTGGGGACAGGGCCCTACGAGCAGTACTTC
.	14	TRBV10-1	.	TRBJ1-1	CASSDFGVMTEAFF	TGCGCCAGCAGTGATTTCGGTGTAATGACTGAAGCTTTCTTT
.	14	TRBV6-5	TRBD1	TRBJ2-2	CASRRDSNTGELFF	TGTGCCAGCAGAAGGGACAGTAACACCGGGGAGCTGTTTTTT
.	19	TRBV7-9	TRBD2	TRBJ2-3	CASSLAGLAGGRRTDTQYF	TGTGCCAGCAGCTTAGCGGGCCTAGCGGGGGGTCGACGCACAGATACGCAGTATTTT
.	14	TRBV15	.	TRBJ2-2	CATSRDLATGELFF	TGTGCCACCAGCAGAGATTTGGCCACCGGGGAGCTGTTTTTT
once	16	TRBV5-1	.	TRBJ1-1	CASSLEAGVRNTEAFF	TGCGCCAGCAGCTTGGAGGCAGGCGTCAGGAACACTGAAGCTTTCTTT
.	15	TRBV7-2	TRBD2	TRBJ2-1	CASSPSRSGKEEKFF	TGTGCCAGCAGCCCGTCTCGAAGCGGGAAGGAAGAAAAGTTCTTC
.	14	TRBV19	TRBD1	TRBJ2-7	CASSSRDRWWEQYF	TGTGCCAGTAGTTCCCGGGACAGGTGGTGGGAGCAGTACTTC
few	12	TRBV19	.	TRBJ1-5	CASSPGVAPQHF	TGTGCCAGTAGTCCGGGGGTCGCGCCCCAGCATTTT
few	17	TRBV19	.	TRBJ2-2	CASTSPLGHPNTGELFF	TGTGCCAGTACCTCCCCCCTGGGACACCCGAACACCGGGGAGCTGTTTTTT
.	15	TRBV6-5	TRBD1	TRBJ1-6	CASSHRDRDNSPLHF	TGTGCCAGCAGTCATCGGGACAGGGATAATTCACCCCTCCACTTT
.	15	TRBV5-1	TRBD1	TRBJ1-5	CASSLTGGINQPQHF	TGCGCCAGCAGCTTGACAGGGGGGATCAATCAGCCCCAGCATTTT
.	15	TRBV6-5	TRBD1	TRBJ2-1	CASSPTGTGPWEQFF	TGTGCCAGCAGTCCTACCGGGACAGGACCGTGGGAGCAGTTCTTC
.	15	TRBV11-2	TRBD1	TRBJ2-7	CASSLGGGQGNEQYF	TGTGCCAGCAGCTTGGGAGGGGGACAGGGGAACGAGCAGTACTTC
.	12	TRBV5-6	.	TRBJ2-7	CASSAPSYEQYF	TGTGCCAGCAGCGCGCCCTCCTACGAGCAGTACTTC
few	15	TRBV4-2	TRBD1	TRBJ1-5	CASSPGQRDNQPQHF	TGTGCCAGCAGCCCGGGACAGAGGGACAATCAGCCCCAGCATTTT
.	15	TRBV18	.	TRBJ1-5	CASSPNAGANQPQHF	TGTGCCAGCTCCCCCAACGCGGGGGCTAATCAGCCCCAGCATTTT
.	15	TRBV5-1	TRBD1	TRBJ1-2	CASSREGQGVDGYTF	TGCGCCAGCAGTCGCGAAGGACAGGGTGTGGATGGCTACACCTTC
.	13	TRBV11-2	TRBD1	TRBJ1-1	CASSRTGATEAFF	TGTGCCAGCAGCCGCACAGGGGCCACTGAAGCTTTCTTT
.	19	TRBV29-1	TRBD1	TRBJ2-7	CSVEWGGWDSPGGAYEQYF	TGCAGCGTTGAATGGGGTGGTTGGGACAGTCCAGGGGGAGCCTACGAGCAGTACTTC
.	14	TRBV5-1	TRBD1	TRBJ1-1	CASKSVQGSPEAFF	TGCGCCAGCAAGAGCGTACAGGGGTCCCCTGAAGCTTTCTTT
.	17	TRBV9	.	TRBJ1-2	CASSGAAVAALNYGYTF	TGTGCCAGCAGCGGGGCCGCCGTGGCAGCTCTTAACTATGGCTACACCTTC
.	16	TRBV6-4	TRBD2	TRBJ2-3	CASSPLAGGIGDTQYF	TGTGCCAGCAGTCCCCTAGCGGGAGGTATCGGAGATACGCAGTATTTT
.	15	TRBV11-2	.	TRBJ2-7	CASSLFRDSFYEQYF	TGTGCCAGCAGTCTGTTCCGGGACTCCTTCTACGAGCAGTACTTC
once	13	TRBV2	.	TRBJ1-2	CASRQGRNYGYTF	TGTGCCAGCAGGCAGGGTAGGAACTATGGCTACACCTTC
.	16	TRBV18	.	TRBJ2-5	CASSPPWAEGAETQYF	TGTGCCAGCTCACCACCGTGGGCGGAGGGGGCAGAGACCCAGTACTTC
.	16	TRBV11-2	.	TRBJ2-3	CASSLGVGVAADTQYF	TGTGCCAGCAGCTTAGGGGTCGGAGTAGCGGCGGATACGCAGTATTTT
.	16	TRBV4-2	TRBD1	TRBJ2-1	CASSPRAGQEWNEQFF	TGTGCCAGCAGCCCCCGTGCGGGACAGGAATGGAATGAGCAGTTCTTC
.	15	TRBV5-4	.	TRBJ1-1	CASSSSLRGNTEAFF	TGTGCCAGCAGCTCGTCACTCAGGGGGAACACTGAAGCTTTCTTT